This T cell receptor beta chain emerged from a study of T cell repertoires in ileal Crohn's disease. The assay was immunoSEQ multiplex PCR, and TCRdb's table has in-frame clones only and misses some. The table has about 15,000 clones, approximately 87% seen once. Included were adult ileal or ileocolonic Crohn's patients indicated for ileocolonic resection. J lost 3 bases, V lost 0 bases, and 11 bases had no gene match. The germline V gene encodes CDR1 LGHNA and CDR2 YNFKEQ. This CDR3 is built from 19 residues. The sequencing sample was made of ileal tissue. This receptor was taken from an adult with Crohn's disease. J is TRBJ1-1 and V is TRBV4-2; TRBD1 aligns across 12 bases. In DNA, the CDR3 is TGTGCCAGCAGCCAAGAGTTCTGGGGACAGGGGGCCGATTACACTGAAGCTTTCTTT. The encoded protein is CASSQEFWGQGADYTEAFF.